This T cell receptor beta chain stems from a study of Graves' ophthalmopathy and Graves' hyperthyroidism. About the study: Peripheral blood sampling preceded any treatment and occurred at initial diagnosis. The study's findings and limits: In blood, most expanded thyroid clonotypes above 0.001 frequency were also detected. The model flagged ophthalmopathy progression at about 71% sensitivity and 72.22% specificity. A 13-signature model separated ophthalmopathy from stable hyperthyroidism, reaching 85% to 90% sensitivity and less than 83% specificity cross-validated.

The CDR3 has 14 residues. V was pared by 0 bases and J by 1 base, with 7 bases between. The germline gives CDR1 SGHRS, CDR2 YFSETQ. This clonotype has ten or more counts. Its antigen is undetermined. Amplification of the TCR beta CDR3 regions used RNA transcripts (as template). The library came from an HTBI-primed first-round RT-PCR and a second-round multiplex PCR. TCRdb independently ran MiXCR on the multiplex PCR reads; one entry per CDR3 protein. Of about 340,000 distinct CDR3 sequences listed, about a sixth are singletons. This TCR derives from an adult man with Graves' ophthalmopathy. The chain employs TRBV5-1 and TRBJ1-1; D gene ambiguous. Sequencing was done on a sample of peripheral blood. The CDR3 DNA follows: TGCGCCAGCAGCTTGGCTCAGTCGAACACTGAAGCTTTCTTT. Its translation: CASSLAQSNTEAFF. Drawing the rest from reference TRBV5-1 and TRBJ1-1, the complete variable domain is KAGVTQTPRYLIKTRGQQVTLSCSPISGHRSVSWYQQTPGQGLQFLFEYFSETQRNKGNFPGRFSGRQFSNSRSEMNVSTLELGDSALYLCASSLAQSNTEAFFGQGTRLTVV.